The rows below give T cell receptor beta chains drawn from one sample of a study of T cell responses to AZD1222 COVID-19 vaccine. Some clones are missing from TCRdb's copy, which holds only in-frame ones; the method was immunoSEQ multiplex PCR. The sample shows 100,000 to 150,000 clones, roughly nine tenths of them seen only once. Here the sequenced sample was peripheral blood, taken 28 days after the second AZD1222 dose. Every receptor here comes from an adult who received the AZD1222 COVID-19 vaccine. CDR3s include the opening cysteine and the closing phenylalanine or tryptophan. The D gene is left open where the match is weak. A row's size may be missing; if present it is once, few, many or a size class.

CDR3 DNA	CDR3 protein	V gene	clone size	J gene	D gene
TGTGCCAGCAGTGAAAGAGGTTTAAACAATGAGCAGTTCTTC	CASSERGLNNEQFF	TRBV2	-	TRBJ2-1	-
TGTGCCAGCAGGAGGGGGTTGGGGACCCAGTACTTC	CASRRGLGTQYF	TRBV6-5	-	TRBJ2-5	-
TGTGCCAGCAGTCTCGGACAAGATAATTCACCCCTCCACTTT	CASSLGQDNSPLHF	TRBV9	-	TRBJ1-6	-
TGCGCCAGCAGCTTGGCGGGACAGTACGAGCAGTACTTC	CASSLAGQYEQYF	TRBV5-1	few	TRBJ2-7	TRBD1
TGCAGCGTTGAAGTCGAACTCTCTGGCTACACCTTC	CSVEVELSGYTF	TRBV29-1	-	TRBJ1-2	-
TGTGCCAGCAGCACACCAGGGGTAGAGACCCAGTACTTC	CASSTPGVETQYF	TRBV11-3	-	TRBJ2-5	-
TGCGCCAGCAGCCACGGACCGGGCTACATGAACACTGAAGCTTTCTTT	CASSHGPGYMNTEAFF	TRBV4-1	-	TRBJ1-1	-
TGTGCCAGCAGCCAAGATCGGGGGGGTACGACTGAAGCTTTCTTT	CASSQDRGGTTEAFF	TRBV4-2	-	TRBJ1-1	-
TGTGCCAGCAGCATGGGGATAGGTGGCTCTAGCCGTTATGGCTACACCTTC	CASSMGIGGSSRYGYTF	TRBV5-8	-	TRBJ1-2	-
TGTGCCAGCAGCTTAGCTGGGGGCTCCTACGAGCAGTACTTC	CASSLAGGSYEQYF	TRBV11-3	-	TRBJ2-7	-
TGCGCCAGCAGCCAAGATTGGGACAGGGCCTACGAGCAGTACTTC	CASSQDWDRAYEQYF	TRBV4-1	few	TRBJ2-7	TRBD1
TGTGCCAGCAGCTTATACGCAGGGGTCACTGAAGCTTTCTTT	CASSLYAGVTEAFF	TRBV7-3	-	TRBJ1-1	-
TGTGCCAGCAGCCTAAGAACGGGGAACACTGAAGCTTTCTTT	CASSLRTGNTEAFF	TRBV9	-	TRBJ1-1	-
TGCAGCGTTTATGTCGGGGGTCGGAACACTGAAGCTTTCTTT	CSVYVGGRNTEAFF	TRBV29-1	-	TRBJ1-1	-
TGTGCCAGCAGCGTCAATTCCTACGAGCAGTACTTC	CASSVNSYEQYF	TRBV9	-	TRBJ2-7	-
TGTGCCAGCAGCTGGACGGGGGGTTTAGATTCACCCCTCCACTTT	CASSWTGGLDSPLHF	TRBV9	-	TRBJ1-6	-
TGTGCCAGCAGTGAAAAATCAGGGACGAACACCGGGGAGCTGTTTTTT	CASSEKSGTNTGELFF	TRBV6-1	few	TRBJ2-2	-
TGTGCCAGCAGCTTATTGCCATCCGGAAACACCATATATTTT	CASSLLPSGNTIYF	TRBV7-8	-	TRBJ1-3	-
TGCGCCAGCGGACGAGAGCTCGGTGAGGGTGAGCAGTTCTTC	CASGRELGEGEQFF	TRBV5-1	-	TRBJ2-1	-
TGTGCCAGCAGTTACTTATCCGGTACCAGACCCCAGCATTTT	CASSYLSGTRPQHF	TRBV6-5	once	TRBJ1-5	-
TGTGCCAGCAGCTCCGTCACGGGGGGCCGAGGGGAAAAACTGTTTTTT	CASSSVTGGRGEKLFF	TRBV5-4	-	TRBJ1-4	-
TGTGCCAGCAGCCCAAGATGGGGATTAGACGGCTACACCTTC	CASSPRWGLDGYTF	TRBV9	-	TRBJ1-2	-
TGTGCCAGTAGTATTCAACCGGGACAGGGTAGAACTGAAGCTTTCTTT	CASSIQPGQGRTEAFF	TRBV19	-	TRBJ1-1	TRBD1
TGTGCTAGTGGACCTGAGGCAGGGCGTTACACCTTC	CASGPEAGRYTF	TRBV12-5	few	TRBJ1-2	-
TGTGCCAGCACCGTGAGGGGTATCTCTGGAAACACCATATATTTT	CASTVRGISGNTIYF	TRBV7-9	-	TRBJ1-3	-
TGTGCCAGCAGCGTTAGGTGGGGGACGGGCACTGAAGCTTTCTTT	CASSVRWGTGTEAFF	TRBV7-6	-	TRBJ1-1	-
TGTGCCAGCAGCTTGCGGATCGATGAGACTGAAGCTTTCTTT	CASSLRIDETEAFF	TRBV7-2	few	TRBJ1-1	-
TGTGCCAGCAGTTTATCCCCACGGAGCGAAGCTTTCTTT	CASSLSPRSEAFF	TRBV27	-	TRBJ1-1	-
TGTGCCAGTAGTATACAACAACAGAATTCACCCCTCCACTTT	CASSIQQQNSPLHF	TRBV19	-	TRBJ1-6	-
TGTGCCAGCAGCCTCACCAGGGGGAACACCGGGGAGCTGTTTTTT	CASSLTRGNTGELFF	TRBV7-6	-	TRBJ2-2	-
TGTGCCAGCAGCTTAGCAGGTCGTAACTATGGCTACACCTTC	CASSLAGRNYGYTF	TRBV7-9	-	TRBJ1-2	-
TGTGCCAGCAGCCCAGGTAACGGCAATCAGCCCCAGCATTTT	CASSPGNGNQPQHF	TRBV6-5	-	TRBJ1-5	-
TGTGCCAGTAGTACGATGGCCCAAACCGGGGAGCTGTTTTTT	CASSTMAQTGELFF	TRBV19	once	TRBJ2-2	-
TGTGCCACCAGCAGAGATCCGGGCCATAGCAATCAGCCCCAGCATTTT	CATSRDPGHSNQPQHF	TRBV15	-	TRBJ1-5	-
TGTGCCAGCAGTGCCCGGACAGCGAACACCGGGGAGCTGTTTTTT	CASSARTANTGELFF	TRBV2	-	TRBJ2-2	-
TGCAGTGCTAGTCAGGGGGACTACGAGCAGTACTTC	CSASQGDYEQYF	TRBV20-1	-	TRBJ2-7	TRBD1
TGTGCCAGTAGGACAGGGGGCGCGGGATACACTGAAGCTTTCTTT	CASRTGGAGYTEAFF	TRBV6-5	-	TRBJ1-1	TRBD1
TGTGCCAGCAGCTTTAGGACCCAGAACACTGAAGCTTTCTTT	CASSFRTQNTEAFF	TRBV11-2	-	TRBJ1-1	-
TGTGCCAGCAGTCAAATCCCGTGCTACAGATCCTACGAGCAGTACTTC	CASSQIPCYRSYEQYF	TRBV6-4	-	TRBJ2-7	-
TGTGCCAGCAGCCCCGGACAGGGGACTACCTACGAGCAGTACTTC	CASSPGQGTTYEQYF	TRBV5-5	-	TRBJ2-7	TRBD1
TGTGCCAGCAGCTTAGGGGCCGGGACAGGGAGGTACTATGGCTACACCTTC	CASSLGAGTGRYYGYTF	TRBV7-2	-	TRBJ1-2	TRBD1
TGCGCCAGCAGTCATCTAACTCAACGGGGGGACTACGAGCAGTACTTC	CASSHLTQRGDYEQYF	TRBV23-1	-	TRBJ2-7	TRBD2
TGTGCCAGCAGCCCCGGGGGAAACACAGATACGCAGTATTTT	CASSPGGNTDTQYF	TRBV7-9	-	TRBJ2-3	-
TGTGCCAGTAGTAACAGGGGTGCGGAGACCCAGTACTTC	CASSNRGAETQYF	TRBV19	-	TRBJ2-5	TRBD1
TGTGCCAGTAATCAGAAGACAGGTGGGGGCAATCAGCCCCAGCATTTT	CASNQKTGGGNQPQHF	TRBV19	-	TRBJ1-5	-
TGTGCCAGCTCACCATGGAAGGGACACTATGGCTACACCTTC	CASSPWKGHYGYTF	TRBV18	-	TRBJ1-2	-
TGTGCCAGCAGATCCGTTAGCTCCTACGAGCAGTACTTC	CASRSVSSYEQYF	TRBV28	-	TRBJ2-7	-
TGTGCCAGCAGCTTGGGCAATGACTATGGCTACACCTTC	CASSLGNDYGYTF	TRBV11-3	-	TRBJ1-2	-
TGTGCCTGGAGCGGATGGGATGGCTACACCTTC	CAWSGWDGYTF	TRBV30	once	TRBJ1-2	-